The T cell receptor beta chain described here comes from a study of blood T cells in healthy people across ages. This clonotype was found a few times. Its target is not known. V trimming: 3 bases; J trimming: 2 bases; junction bases outside the gene matches: 3. This CDR3 is 16 amino acids long. Germline V CDR1 and CDR2: LGHDT, YNNKEL (reference sequence). A second PCR, run for roughly 7 to 12 cycles, used a sample-barcoded 5' primer plus a J-beta primer mix. MiXCR, applied by TCRdb to the 5' RACE reads, yields one record per CDR3 protein. The sample records around 1,000,000 distinct CDR3 sequences, 20% to 25% being singletons. Overall study results and limits: Diversity figures based on one million T cells were deemed too low. In long-lived donors, naive CD4+ cell counts and diversity exceeded those of aged donors.

These data were also filed under a second study, of T cells of mothers and their children.

The sequencing sample was made of blood. The genes are TRBV3-1 and TRBJ2-3; TRBD2 agrees at 12 bases. The origin of this receptor is a girl aged 2-10 years in good health. This CDR3 reads CASSQGTSGSTDTQYF. CDR3 DNA sequence: TGTGCCAGCAGCCAGGGGACTAGCGGGTCCACAGATACGCAGTATTTT.